This T cell receptor (beta chain) is drawn from a study of cytomegalovirus exposure and HLA in healthy donors. Whole-study findings and limits: Analyses of presence/absence relied on an assumption of roughly uniform sequencing depth across donors. Later on, analysis showed that most CMV-associated TCR beta chains appeared to be HLA-restricted.

Primers: 60 Vbeta forward and 13 Jbeta reverse. Original data processing: An analysis that came later counted 73 million or so unique TCR beta chains, roughly 11 million shared. Assay used: immunoSEQ multiplex PCR; TCRdb lists only in-frame clones, some missing. Clone size and V and J calls were adopted from that table, with D and trimming inferred from the DNA. The sample lists 96,000 or so clones; roughly 79% were seen once. The study sampled nominally healthy donors, though unrecorded immune exposures were likely. Trimming stripped 8 bases from V and 0 bases from J, with 7 bases between. The CDR3 consists of 13 residues. CDR1 is MNHEY, CDR2 SMNVEV, per germline (reference sequence). Comments on this clone: Its matching antigen is unknown.

The receptor was isolated from a woman between 70 and 85 years old in good health and CMV-seropositive. Material: PBMCs. The rearrangement joins TRBV27 to TRBJ2-2; a possible D gene is TRBD2 (5 bases). The CDR3 coding sequence is TGTGCCAGCTCCGGGACGAACACCGGGGAGCTGTTTTTT. The encoded protein is CASSGTNTGELFF.